This TCR beta chain was observed in a study of shared clonotypes between healthy human individuals. From CD4+ cells came CD45RA+ naive and CD45RA-negative memory subsets. In the authors' workflow: Filtering differed, since immunoSEQ gave only junction sequences and no quality scores. Sequencing was performed with immunoSEQ multiplex PCR; in TCRdb, only in-frame clones are kept and a portion is missing. V and J calls and clone size follow that table, whereas D and trimming were derived from the DNA. Here the sample spans approximately 940,000 clones, about 80% being singletons. Overall study findings and caveats: It was anticipated that sequencing depth would influence how many clonotypes donors shared. Incomplete sequencing of sorted subsets was indicated by rarefaction despite large depth.

Trimming left V 2 bases short and J 0 bases short, with 11 bases between. The CDR3 has 16 residues. The germline V gene has CDR1 GTSNPN and CDR2 SVGIG (reference sequence). Of note for this clone: Its antigen remains unknown.

The chain couples TRBV30 to TRBJ1-6; D is undetermined. The sequencing sample was made of memory CD4+ T cells sorted from blood. Subset defined: CD45RA-negative fraction. This TCR was sampled from a man younger than 35 in good health. Here the CDR3 reads CAWSTKQSSYNSPLHF. The CDR3 nucleotides read TGTGCCTGGAGTACAAAACAGAGCTCCTATAATTCACCCCTCCACTTT. Looking up the rest from reference TRBV30 and TRBJ1-6 gives the full variable domain: SQTIHQWPATLVQPVGSPLSLECTVEGTSNPNLYWYRQAAGRGLQLLFYSVGIGQISSEVPQNLSASRPQDRQFILSSKKLLLSDSGFYLCAWSTKQSSYNSPLHFGNGTRLTVT.